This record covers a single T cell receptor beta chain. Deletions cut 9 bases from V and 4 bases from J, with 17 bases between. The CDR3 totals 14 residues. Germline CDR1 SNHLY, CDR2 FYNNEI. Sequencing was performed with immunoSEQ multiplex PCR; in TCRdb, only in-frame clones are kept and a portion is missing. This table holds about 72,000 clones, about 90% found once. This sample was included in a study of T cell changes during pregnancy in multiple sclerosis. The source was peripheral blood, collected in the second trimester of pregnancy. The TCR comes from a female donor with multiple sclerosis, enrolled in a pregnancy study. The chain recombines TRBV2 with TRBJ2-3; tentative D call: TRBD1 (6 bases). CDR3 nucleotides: TGTGCCAGAGACAGGACCGATACCGCAGATACGCAGTATTTT. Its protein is CARDRTDTADTQYF. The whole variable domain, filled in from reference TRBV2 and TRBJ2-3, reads EPEVTQTPSHQVTQMGQEVILRCVPISNHLYFYWYRQILGQKVEFLVSFYNNEISEKSEIFDDQFSVERPDGSNFTLKIRSTKLEDSAMYFCARDRTDTADTQYFGPGTRLTVL.